This T cell receptor (beta chain) was recorded in a study of a mutant IDH1 vaccine in newly diagnosed glioma. Overall study: Eight vaccine injections were given to patients in weeks 1, 3, 5, 7, 11, 15, 19 and 23. Commencement of vaccination occurred 4-6 weeks following radiotherapy alone, or concurrently with temozolomide cycles. Averaging roughly 40 years of age, treated patients were about 60% male and around 38% female.

The repertoire was sequenced with immunoSEQ multiplex PCR; TCRdb's copy has only in-frame clones and lacks some. The sample records 37,000 or so clones, around 85% being singletons. Time point defined: week 5, during vaccination. Vaccinated patients received 300 ug of mutant IDH1 20-mer peptide per dose, with topical imiquimod. Study-wide results and limits: Vaccine-induced immune responses were detected in about 93% of patients.

As for this clone: Its antigen is unidentified.

This CDR3 is 15 amino acids long. Trimming removed 4 bases from V and 4 bases from J; junction bases left unmatched: 4. CDR1 is WNHNN and CDR2 is SYGVQD in the germline V gene (reference sequence). The origin of this receptor is a man aged 30 to 45 with glioma. The specimen was PBMCs, collected from a glioma patient whose treatment included an IDH1 peptide vaccine. The chain carries TRBV10-1 and TRBJ1-2, with TRBD1 identical over 12 bases. The chain's CDR3 is CASSAGTGGSYGYTF. CDR3 bases: TGCGCCAGCAGTGCTGGGACAGGGGGCTCCTATGGCTACACCTTC.